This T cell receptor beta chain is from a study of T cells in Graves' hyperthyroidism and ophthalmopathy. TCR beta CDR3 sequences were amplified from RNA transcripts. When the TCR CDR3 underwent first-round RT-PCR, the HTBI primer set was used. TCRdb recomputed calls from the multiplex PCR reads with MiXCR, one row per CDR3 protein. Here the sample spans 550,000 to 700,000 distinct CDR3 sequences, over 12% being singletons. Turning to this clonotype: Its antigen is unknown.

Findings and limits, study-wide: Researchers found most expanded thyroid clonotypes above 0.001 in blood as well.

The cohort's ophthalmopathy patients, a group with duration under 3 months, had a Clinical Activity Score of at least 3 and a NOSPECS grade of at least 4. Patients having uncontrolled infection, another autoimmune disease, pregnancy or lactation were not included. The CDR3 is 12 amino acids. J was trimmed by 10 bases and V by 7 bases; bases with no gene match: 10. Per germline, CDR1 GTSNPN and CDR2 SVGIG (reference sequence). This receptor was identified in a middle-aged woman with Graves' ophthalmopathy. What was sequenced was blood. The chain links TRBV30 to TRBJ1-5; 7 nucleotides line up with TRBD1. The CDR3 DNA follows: TGTGCCTCGGGACAGAACTTGCTACCCCAGCATTTT. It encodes CASGQNLLPQHF.